The rows below give T cell receptor beta chains drawn from one sample of a study of cytomegalovirus exposure and HLA in healthy donors. Repertoires were generated with immunoSEQ multiplex PCR, while TCRdb's copy carries only in-frame clones and drops some. The repertoire holds about 130,000 clones, with over 60% as singletons. The sample taken for sequencing was PBMCs. Receptors were obtained from a man aged 45-60 years in good health and CMV-seronegative. Each CDR3 is given without its conserved first and last residue. The order of the fields is J gene, D gene, V gene, clone size, CDR3 protein. A D gene is named only where the DNA matches it firmly. The size of a clone is reported for some rows only, either as once, few or many, or as a class for expanded clones.

TRBJ1-2	TRBD1	TRBV6-1	once	ASTEAGGYGYT
TRBJ1-1	TRBD1	TRBV4-1	NA	ASSQVPDRGIEAF
TRBJ2-5	TRBD2	TRBV7-7	NA	ASSQGLAGGQQETQY
TRBJ2-3	NA	TRBV4-1	NA	ASSQGLGWREDTQY
TRBJ1-3	TRBD1	TRBV4-3	NA	ASSQEQGYWVAGNTIY
TRBJ1-5	NA	TRBV5-6	NA	ASSPGRDSNQPQH
TRBJ1-4	TRBD1	TRBV6-1	once	ASRNRGTDEKLF
TRBJ2-3	TRBD1	TRBV5-6	few	ASSLGYRGTTDTQY
TRBJ2-5	NA	TRBV29-1	few	SVQQGKETQY
TRBJ1-2	NA	TRBV29-1	NA	SVNTGTYGYT
TRBJ2-5	NA	TRBV5-1	NA	ASTTIAGTQETQY
TRBJ1-1	TRBD1	TRBV7-3	NA	ASSPSHLRDRREAF
TRBJ2-1	TRBD2	TRBV11-2	NA	ASSLKIAGRDEQF
TRBJ1-6	NA	TRBV2	NA	ASSVEQTNNSPLH
TRBJ1-1	NA	TRBV5-4	once	ASSSITGTHTEAF
TRBJ1-1	TRBD1	TRBV5-1	NA	ASSTDRAGTEAF
TRBJ1-1	TRBD1	TRBV4-1	NA	ASSPGTGGLNTEAF
TRBJ1-3	NA	TRBV4-1	NA	ASSRGGGTLSGNTIY
TRBJ1-2	TRBD1	TRBV4-1	NA	ASSQEFGPGQIYGYT
TRBJ2-1	NA	TRBV7-8	NA	ASSLGARGLTVPF
TRBJ2-3	NA	TRBV7-8	once	ASSSKRARATDTQY